A selection of T cell receptor beta chains follows, all from one sample in a study of response to subunit inactivated influenza vaccine. From the RT-PCR reads, TCRdb called clonotypes with MiXCR, one entry per CDR3 protein. The sample carries hundreds of thousands of distinct CDR3 sequences, 25% recorded once. The source material was CD4+ T cells sorted from PBMCs, sampled less than 6 days after vaccination. Receptors were obtained from a man aged 45 to 65 who received an inactivated influenza vaccine. CDR3s include the opening cysteine and the closing phenylalanine or tryptophan. The D gene is left open where the match is weak. Some rows have no size entry. The others give once, few or many, or a class for an expanded clone.

D gene	clone size	J gene	V gene	CDR3 DNA	CDR3 protein
-	many	TRBJ2-1	TRBV12-3/TRBV12-4	TGTGCCAGCCACAGAGGGGGGGGCTACAATGAGCAGTTCTTC	CASHRGGGYNEQFF
TRBD2	few	TRBJ2-7	TRBV7-8	TGTGCCAGCAGCACGGGACTAGCGGGAGGCTCATCCCCATACGAGCAGTACTTC	CASSTGLAGGSSPYEQYF
-	-	TRBJ2-3	TRBV4-3	TGCGCCAGCAGCCAAGCCCTCCCCGACACAGGCACAGATACGCAGTATTTT	CASSQALPDTGTDTQYF
-	-	TRBJ2-7	TRBV7-2	TGTGCCAGCAGCAAATTTGACCGGGTAGATCTCTACGAGCAGTACTTC	CASSKFDRVDLYEQYF
-	-	TRBJ2-4	TRBV12-3/TRBV12-4	TGTGCCAGCAGCCGCGGGACCACAGGGTACAAGACTCTAGCCAAAAACATTCAGTACTTC	CASSRGTTGYKTLAKNIQYF
-	-	TRBJ2-5	TRBV5-5	TGTGCCAGCAGCTTGGGACGAGACACGAGGACCCAGTACTTC	CASSLGRDTRTQYF
-	few	TRBJ2-1	TRBV28	TGTGCCAGCAGAATATACAATGAGCAGTTCTTC	CASRIYNEQFF
-	-	TRBJ2-4	TRBV12-3/TRBV12-4	TGTGCCAGCAGTAGATCAGGGATGGAAAACATTCAGTACTTC	CASSRSGMENIQYF
-	-	TRBJ1-4	TRBV5-1	TGCGCCAGCACCCTGGGGTATCAGAATGAAAAACTGTTTTTT	CASTLGYQNEKLFF
-	few	TRBJ2-7	TRBV7-6	TGTGCCAGCTCGGGTGCCTTCTCCTACGAGCAGTACTTC	CASSGAFSYEQYF
-	few	TRBJ1-5	TRBV29-1	TGCAGCGTTGAGACAGCAAATCAGCCCCAGCATTTT	CSVETANQPQHF
TRBD1	few	TRBJ1-2	TRBV10-3	TGTGCCACTCACCTCCGACAGGGCGACTATGGCTACACCTTC	CATHLRQGDYGYTF
-	many	TRBJ2-1	TRBV5-1	TGCGCCAGCAGCTTGAAATATGACAGGGGAATTAGCGGGATCAATGAGCAGTTCTTC	CASSLKYDRGISGINEQFF
-	-	TRBJ2-7	TRBV18	TGTGCCAGCTCACCGTCCAAGACCTACGAGCAGTACTTC	CASSPSKTYEQYF
-	-	TRBJ2-5	TRBV20-1	TGCAGTGCTAGAGATTGGGGGAGAAATCAAGAGACCCAGTACTTC	CSARDWGRNQETQYF
TRBD2	-	TRBJ2-5	TRBV12-3/TRBV12-4	TGTGCCAGCAGACACTCTAGCGGGGGAAGAGAGACCCAGTACTTC	CASRHSSGGRETQYF
TRBD1	-	TRBJ1-1	TRBV7-8	TGTGCCAGCAGCTTAGAAGGGGGCCACACTGAAGCTTTCTTT	CASSLEGGHTEAFF
-	few	TRBJ2-5	TRBV5-1	TGCGCCAGCAGCATCCGGACAGACCAAGAGACCCAGTACTTC	CASSIRTDQETQYF
TRBD1	few	TRBJ1-5	TRBV20-1	TGCAGTGCTGAAGGGACAGTCGCCGCGCTTGGCAATCAGCCCCAGCATTTT	CSAEGTVAALGNQPQHF
-	few	TRBJ2-7	TRBV7-9	TGTGCCAGCAGCCCCTCGTACGGGTTGGGGTCCTACGAGCAGTACTTC	CASSPSYGLGSYEQYF
-	-	TRBJ2-1	TRBV5-1	TGCGCCAGCAGCTTGGAAGGAGGGGTCAATGAGCAGTTCTTC	CASSLEGGVNEQFF
TRBD2	few	TRBJ2-1	TRBV10-3	TGTGCCATCAGTGAGGCTAGCGGGAGGGCGGACAATGAGCAGTTCTTC	CAISEASGRADNEQFF
TRBD1	-	TRBJ1-6	TRBV12-3/TRBV12-4	TGTGCCAGCAGTAGCCGGGACAGCTATAATTCACCCCTCCACTTT	CASSSRDSYNSPLHF
-	-	TRBJ1-1	TRBV7-9	TGTGCCAGCAGCTTAGATAGCGTCACTGAAGCTTTCTTT	CASSLDSVTEAFF
TRBD2	-	TRBJ2-5	TRBV19	TGTGCCAGTAGAGGACTAGCAAAAGAGACCCAGTACTTC	CASRGLAKETQYF
-	many	TRBJ1-5	TRBV7-2	TGTGCCAGCAGTCTCGCCCGAGATCAGCCCCAGCATTTT	CASSLARDQPQHF